This TCR beta chain was identified during a study of CD8 T cells in Susac syndrome. Germline CDR1 and CDR2: MNHEY and SVGEGT. This CDR3 is built from 15 residues. V trimming: 4 bases; J trimming: 5 bases; junction bases outside the gene matches: 10. RNA amounts of roughly 0.45 to 1 ug underwent reverse transcription with random hexamers. Multiplex PCR with immunoSEQ amplified the TCR beta CDR3 across 54 Vbeta and 13 Jbeta. One entry per CDR3 protein, called by TCRdb with MiXCR from the immunoSEQ multiplex PCR reads. Here the sample spans over 150,000 distinct CDR3 sequences, roughly 94% being singletons.

This receptor was taken from a human donor with Susac syndrome. The chain employs TRBV6-2 or TRBV6-3 and TRBJ1-1; TRBD1 matches at 7 bases. The sequencing input was CD4+ T cells from PBMCs. The CDR3 region is CASSLSQGDWTEAFF. The DNA of the CDR3 is TGTGCCAGCAGTTTAAGCCAGGGGGATTGGACTGAAGCTTTCTTT.